This T cell receptor beta chain stems from a study of blood T cell repertoires in COVID-19. The V gene end was trimmed by 3 bases and the J gene end by 2 bases; junction bases not matched to a gene: 13. CDR1 SGHRS and CDR2 YFSETQ come from the germline V gene. The CDR3 totals 19 residues. Authors' analysis steps: Estimated nucleated cell counts came from reference gene primer amplification. This table comes from immunoSEQ multiplex PCR, and its TCRdb copy is limited to in-frame clones, with some not included. V and J calls and clone size are those listed in that table; D and trimming were worked out from the DNA. Of over 110,000 clones in the sample, roughly 85% are singletons; the top ten hold about 3.6%.

V gene TRBV5-1 combines with J gene TRBJ2-6, with 8 nucleotides matching TRBD1. The clonotype originates from a man in his sixties with acute or convalescent COVID-19. Sequencing was done on a sample of peripheral blood. CDR3 residues: CASSWGTGLPGAGANVLTF. The DNA of the CDR3 is TGCGCCAGCAGCTGGGGGACAGGCCTACCCGGCGCTGGGGCCAACGTCCTGACTTTC.